These 7 T cell receptor beta chains came from one sample sequenced in a study of T cell repertoires in cytomegalovirus infection. Each CDR3 protein is one row after TCRdb ran MiXCR on the reads. The table lists roughly 200,000 distinct CDR3 sequences, about a sixth of them singletons. The sample consisted of CD8+ T cells from PBMCs. The receptors here all came from a human donor in good health (CMV status not recorded). Some clones in this sample may be carry-over from other donors' samples.

This chain joins TRBV7-8 and TRBJ1-2; 9 bases line up with TRBD1. This CDR3 has 12 residues. The germline gives CDR1 SGHVS, CDR2 FQNEAQ. V gave up 4 bases and J gave up 7 bases; unmatched junction bases: 1. The CDR3 DNA reads as TGTGCCAGCAGCTCGGGACAGGGTGGCTACACCTTC. It yields the protein CASSSGQGGYTF.

This clonotype has a handful of counts. V gene TRBV11-1 combines with J gene TRBJ1-6, with D possibly matching TRBD1 (5 bases). Germline lookup yields CDR1 SGHAT and CDR2 FQDESV (reference sequence). The length of the CDR3 is 14 residues. Trimming stripped 5 bases from V and 7 bases from J, with 12 bases between. The CDR3 nucleotides are TGTGCCAGCAGCCCGGCAGGGAACAATTCACCCCTCCACTTT. Protein product: CASSPAGNNSPLHF.

The V and J genes are TRBV7-9 and TRBJ1-1, with D unclear. Trimming took 1 base from V and 3 from J, leaving 6 bases between them. CDR1 is SEHNR, CDR2 FQNEAQ, per germline (reference sequence). The CDR3 spans 13 residues. The CDR3 DNA is TGTGCCAGCAGCTTAGGGGAAGACACTGAAGCTTTCTTT. Translated, it gives CASSLGEDTEAFF.

This clonotype was detected a few times. V usage is TRBV20-1 and J usage is TRBJ1-1; possible D gene TRBD1, 6 bases. Germline-derived CDR1 and CDR2 are DFQATT and SNEGSKA (reference sequence). This CDR3 has 15 residues. Trimming left V 1 base short and J 6 bases short, with 18 bases between. CDR3 amino acids: CSARVSRGGSAEAFF. The CDR3 DNA reads as TGCAGTGCTAGAGTTTCCAGGGGAGGTAGCGCTGAAGCTTTCTTT.

The sample holds many counts of this clonotype. The chain has TRBV7-2 and TRBJ1-1, with D tentatively TRBD1 (5 bases). Germline V gives CDR1 SGHTA, CDR2 FQGNSA. V was pared by 0 bases and J by 6 bases, with 8 bases between. CDR3 length equals 13 residues. As DNA, the CDR3 is TGTGCCAGCAGCTTAGCGGGGACGGCTGAAGCTTTCTTT. Translation: CASSLAGTAEAFF.

V gene TRBV7-6 combines with J gene TRBJ2-1; 9 bases fit TRBD1. The V segment lost 4 bases and the J segment 8 bases; nucleotides outside the gene matches: 6. Germline CDR1 SGHVS, CDR2 FNYEAQ. The length of the CDR3 is 14 residues. The CDR3 sequence is CASSSLTGGYEQFF. The CDR3, as DNA: TGTGCCAGCAGCTCACTTACAGGGGGCTATGAGCAGTTCTTC.

This clonotype turned up a few times. The junction departs from the called germline gene at one end, perhaps through a read error. The chain uses TRBV7-7 and TRBJ2-3; 10 nucleotides line up with TRBD2. The CDR3 length is 16 residues. CDR1 SSHAT and CDR2 FNYEAQ come from the germline V gene (reference sequence). In DNA form, the CDR3 reads TGTGCTAGCAGCCCAAGCGGGGGGGGATACACAGATACGCAGTATTTT. It yields the protein CASSPSGGGYTDTQYF.